The rows below give T cell receptor beta chains drawn from one sample of a study of shared clonotypes between healthy human individuals. Produced via immunoSEQ multiplex PCR; TCRdb's table is partial and in-frame only. The profile shows some 2 million clones, about 95% of them singletons. Sequencing was performed on naive CD8+ T cells sorted from blood. Source of these receptors: a man between 18 and 35 years old in good health. Each CDR3 is given with its conserved first and last residue. Each record gives: D gene, clone size, V gene, J gene, CDR3 protein, CDR3 DNA. The D gene is left open where the match is weak. Clone size is shown for a subset of rows, as once, few, many or a class of expanded clone.

>NA|NA|TRBV28|TRBJ2-7
CASSGGTSFPEQYF
TGTGCCAGCAGTGGGGGGACCAGTTTTCCCGAGCAGTACTTC
>NA|once|TRBV18|TRBJ2-7
CASSPAQAAPYEQYF
TGTGCCAGCTCACCAGCGCAAGCGGCTCCCTACGAGCAGTACTTC
>NA|NA|TRBV6-6|TRBJ2-3
CASSLLRGDTQYF
TGTGCCAGCAGCCTACTAAGGGGGGATACGCAGTATTTT
>TRBD1|NA|TRBV4-1|TRBJ2-7
CASSHQTGELEQYF
TGCGCCAGCAGCCACCAGACAGGGGAATTGGAGCAGTACTTC
>NA|once|TRBV6-5|TRBJ2-7
CASSYGVSSYEQYF
TGTGCCAGCAGTTATGGAGTGAGCTCCTACGAGCAGTACTTC
>TRBD1|NA|TRBV6-1|TRBJ2-6
CASSEVKVGKTGDPSGANVLTF
TGTGCCAGCAGTGAAGTTAAGGTGGGTAAGACAGGGGACCCCTCTGGGGCCAACGTCCTGACTTTC
>NA|once|TRBV13|TRBJ2-5
CASSSDWGETQYF
TGTGCCAGCAGCTCGGACTGGGGGGAGACCCAGTACTTC
>NA|NA|TRBV4-3|TRBJ2-5
CASSQDGGGQTQYF
TGCGCCAGCAGCCAAGATGGGGGGGGCCAGACCCAGTACTTC
>TRBD2|NA|TRBV5-1|TRBJ2-2
CASSLSLAGVNTGELFF
TGCGCCAGCAGCTTGAGTCTAGCGGGAGTTAACACCGGGGAGCTGTTTTTT
>NA|NA|TRBV6-6|TRBJ2-7
CASSSLRDYEQYF
TGTGCCAGCAGTTCCCTGCGGGATTACGAGCAGTACTTC
>NA|NA|TRBV9|TRBJ2-1
CASSVELISYNEQFF
TGTGCCAGCAGCGTAGAATTGATATCCTACAATGAGCAGTTCTTC
>NA|NA|TRBV27|TRBJ2-1
CASSQAHNEQFF
TGTGCCAGCAGTCAGGCCCACAATGAGCAGTTCTTC
>TRBD1|NA|TRBV5-6|TRBJ2-7
CASSPPLGQGVEQYF
TGTGCCAGCAGCCCCCCTTTGGGACAGGGAGTCGAGCAGTACTTC
>TRBD1|NA|TRBV7-9|TRBJ2-7
CASSLKETGLYEQYF
TGTGCCAGCAGCTTAAAAGAGACAGGGCTCTACGAGCAGTACTTC
>TRBD2|NA|TRBV2|TRBJ2-3
CASSEWASGEDLLTDTQYF
TGTGCCAGCAGTGAATGGGCTAGCGGGGAGGATCTACTCACAGATACGCAGTATTTT
>NA|NA|TRBV19|TRBJ1-4
CASSIRDYGEKLFF
TGTGCCAGTAGTATTAGGGACTACGGTGAAAAACTGTTTTTT
>NA|NA|TRBV2|TRBJ1-1
CASRDPSVNTEAFF
TGTGCCAGCAGGGACCCTTCGGTGAACACTGAAGCTTTCTTT
>NA|NA|TRBV29-1|TRBJ2-5
CSVDTGRINRDQETQYF
TGCAGCGTCGACACGGGCCGTATAAACAGGGACCAAGAGACCCAGTACTTC
>NA|NA|TRBV10-3|TRBJ1-1
CAITQEGWSEAFF
TGTGCCATCACTCAGGAAGGTTGGTCTGAAGCTTTCTTT
>TRBD2|NA|TRBV15|TRBJ2-5
CATSARSGRDGTLGTQYF
TGTGCCACCAGCGCCCGTAGCGGGAGGGATGGAACCCTAGGGACCCAGTACTTC
>TRBD1|NA|TRBV9|TRBJ2-7
CASSVEGQGNYEQYF
TGTGCCAGCAGCGTAGAGGGACAGGGCAATTACGAGCAGTACTTC
>NA|NA|TRBV6-5|TRBJ2-1
CASSRHSLSYNEQFF
TGTGCCAGCAGCCGCCATAGTTTATCCTACAATGAGCAGTTCTTC
>NA|NA|TRBV11-2|TRBJ2-5
CASSLVGQETQYF
TGTGCCAGCAGCTTAGTAGGGCAAGAGACCCAGTACTTC
>TRBD1|NA|TRBV6-4|TRBJ2-7
CAGDRDRVPEQYF
TGTGCCGGAGATAGGGACAGGGTCCCCGAGCAGTACTTC
>TRBD1|NA|TRBV2|TRBJ2-7
CASSIDRDRIAYEQYF
TGTGCCAGCAGTATCGACCGGGACAGGATTGCCTACGAGCAGTACTTC
>NA|NA|TRBV11-3|TRBJ2-6
CASSDPDGANVLTF
TGTGCCAGCAGCGACCCTGATGGGGCCAACGTCCTGACTTTC
>TRBD1|NA|TRBV2|TRBJ2-5
CASRIGTGNWETQYF
TGTGCCAGCAGGATCGGGACAGGGAATTGGGAGACCCAGTACTTC
>TRBD1|NA|TRBV5-4|TRBJ1-2
CASSLGQGGPGYGYTF
TGTGCCAGCAGCTTGGGACAGGGGGGCCCGGGGTATGGCTACACCTTC
>TRBD1|NA|TRBV2|TRBJ1-5
CASSPAGEGANGNQPQHF
TGTGCCAGCAGTCCAGCCGGGGAGGGGGCGAACGGCAATCAGCCCCAGCATTTT
>TRBD2|NA|TRBV29-1|TRBJ2-1
CSVDPGLAGGSYNEQFF
TGCAGCGTTGACCCGGGACTAGCGGGAGGGTCCTACAATGAGCAGTTCTTC
>NA|NA|TRBV5-6|TRBJ2-1
CASSLEQGSNEQFF
TGTGCCAGCAGCTTGGAACAGGGATCTAATGAGCAGTTCTTC
>TRBD1|NA|TRBV15|TRBJ2-1
CATRLPGQGSYNEQFF
TGTGCCACCAGATTACCGGGACAGGGCTCCTACAATGAGCAGTTCTTC
>TRBD2|NA|TRBV7-8|TRBJ2-7
CASMKGLAGGSSYEQYF
TGTGCCAGTATGAAGGGACTAGCGGGGGGGAGCTCCTACGAGCAGTACTTC
>NA|NA|TRBV6-6|TRBJ1-5
CASSYGRAGWQPQHF
TGTGCCAGCAGTTACGGTCGGGCAGGGTGGCAGCCCCAGCATTTT
>TRBD2|NA|TRBV7-9|TRBJ2-7
CASSLPGTSYEQYF
TGTGCCAGCAGCTTACCCGGGACTAGCTACGAGCAGTACTTC
>TRBD1|NA|TRBV13|TRBJ1-2
CASSSDRGSTGYTF
TGTGCCAGCAGCTCCGACAGGGGATCGACTGGCTACACCTTC
>NA|NA|TRBV5-1|TRBJ1-1
CASSLLGYTEAFF
TGCGCCAGCAGCTTGCTAGGGTACACTGAAGCTTTCTTT
>NA|once|TRBV11-2|TRBJ2-7
CASSLNEQYF
TGTGCCAGCAGCTTAAACGAGCAGTACTTC
>NA|NA|TRBV19|TRBJ1-1
CASSLSGNTEAFF
TGTGCCAGTAGTCTATCGGGAAACACTGAAGCTTTCTTT
>NA|NA|TRBV13|TRBJ2-7
CASSPTAGSYEQYF
TGTGCCAGCAGCCCCACCGCGGGATCCTACGAGCAGTACTTC
>TRBD2|NA|TRBV13|TRBJ2-3
CASSVLAGTSTDTQYF
TGTGCCAGCAGCGTACTAGCGGGGACGAGCACAGATACGCAGTATTTT
>NA|NA|TRBV5-1|TRBJ1-2
CASSLEGTYYGYTF
TGCGCCAGCAGCTTGGAAGGGACGTATTATGGCTACACCTTC
>NA|once|TRBV5-6|TRBJ2-7
CASSLGGSEQYF
TGTGCCAGCAGCTTGGGGGGGTCCGAGCAGTACTTC
>TRBD1|NA|TRBV9|TRBJ1-4
CASSATGALWEKLFF
TGTGCCAGCAGCGCGACAGGGGCCCTTTGGGAAAAACTGTTTTTT
>NA|NA|TRBV7-9|TRBJ1-2
CASTGGANYGYTF
TGTGCCAGCACGGGGGGCGCTAACTATGGCTACACCTTC
>NA|NA|TRBV27|TRBJ2-5
CASSPDLGGPNQETQYF
TGTGCCAGCAGCCCTGACCTTGGTGGGCCGAACCAAGAGACCCAGTACTTC
>NA|NA|TRBV14|TRBJ1-1
CASSHAGSTEAFF
TGTGCCAGCAGCCATGCGGGATCCACTGAAGCTTTCTTT
>NA|NA|TRBV11-2|TRBJ1-1
CASSLEARGTEAFF
TGTGCCAGCAGCTTAGAAGCCAGGGGTACTGAAGCTTTCTTT
>TRBD2|NA|TRBV5-1|TRBJ2-6
CASGGGSGANVLTF
TGCGCCAGCGGGGGAGGGTCTGGGGCCAACGTCCTGACTTTC
>TRBD1|NA|TRBV7-2|TRBJ2-2
CASRRDRGYTGELFF
TGTGCCAGCAGGCGGGACAGGGGCTACACCGGGGAGCTGTTTTTT
>TRBD2|NA|TRBV30|TRBJ2-3
CAWGLAGLTDTQYF
TGTGCCTGGGGACTAGCGGGCCTCACAGATACGCAGTATTTT
>TRBD2|NA|TRBV5-1|TRBJ2-3
CASSFRGGSTDTQYF
TGCGCCAGCAGCTTCCGGGGGGGTAGCACAGATACGCAGTATTTT
>NA|NA|TRBV7-9|TRBJ1-5
CASSHTGTWHQPQHF
TGTGCCAGCAGCCACACAGGGACATGGCATCAGCCCCAGCATTTT
>TRBD1|NA|TRBV11-2|TRBJ2-7
CASSPGRGTGIYEQYF
TGTGCCAGCAGCCCAGGGAGAGGGACAGGGATCTACGAGCAGTACTTC
>NA|NA|TRBV19|TRBJ1-2
CASSIDLEQADGYTF
TGTGCCAGTAGTATAGATCTCGAACAGGCGGATGGCTACACCTTC
>NA|NA|TRBV30|TRBJ2-5
CAWSVSGVGFEETQYF
TGTGCCTGGAGTGTCTCGGGGGTAGGTTTTGAAGAGACCCAGTACTTC
>NA|NA|TRBV27|TRBJ2-1
CASSLSAGEKDNEQFF
TGTGCCAGCAGTTTATCGGCAGGGGAAAAGGACAATGAGCAGTTCTTC